This T cell receptor (beta chain) was found in a study of blood T cell repertoires in COVID-19 (dated by TCRdb to about 2020). Regarding the study in general: Samples from collaborators originated in the United States, Italy and Spain and spanned both the acute and convalescent phases of COVID-19. A freely available public database, intended as a resource for researchers studying the immune response to SARS-CoV-2, is where the repertoires were released. Samples came from the ongoing ImmuneRACE study (first 160 participants) plus 1,254 subjects from 6 global collaborators. Subjects who had been exposed to COVID-19, were actively infected with it, or had recovered from it provided the deeply sampled blood TCRbeta repertoires that made up the dataset. HLA class I and class II types, where available, came from metadata supplied by the sample provider rather than from assay-based typing. The sample metadata nearly always contained a de-identified subject ID, COVID-19 status, age in years and sex. The prospective study material was composed of cDNA or gDNA derived from T cells, B-cell-depleted T cells, or PBMCs. The investigation overall reported the following: The amount of clinical and demographic metadata varied by source and participant and was provided uncurated.

This clone was seen just once. Its specific antigen is unknown. It has no much larger one-base neighbor in the sample; base qualities were not kept. CDR1 LGHNA and CDR2 YNFKEQ are derived from the germline V gene. The CDR3 holds 17 amino acids from the cysteine to the phenylalanine. CDR3 DNA is the only sequence kept; it has 51 bases, read in frame from the first base. V lost 1 base and J lost 0 bases; the stretch between them is 13 bases long. TCRbeta CDR3 regions were amplified from genomic DNA using the immunoSEQ Assay, a bias-controlled multiplex PCR. Regarding the original processing steps: Within the assay, amplification of reference gene primers was used to estimate how many nucleated cells each sample contained. Sequence reads were collapsed and filtered to measure the absolute abundance of every unique TCRbeta CDR3 rearrangement. For each sample, productive Simpson clonality was calculated by taking the square root of Simpson's diversity index across productive rearrangements. Imported from immuneACCESS, the table was reduced by TCRdb to in-frame sequences with V and J called. These copies leave out some clones; in studies compared against another copy, an unresolved V gene accounts for under half, and the cause of the remainder is not known. The V and J calls and clone size are taken from that table; D and trimming were inferred from the DNA. This sample lists some 240,000 clones; around 83% were detected once. More than 1.5% of the sample is in the top ten clones.

Samples from volunteer blood donors who had recovered from COVID-19 were contributed by a second Seattle source. The collaborating institutions used their own protocols to collect whole blood in K2EDTA tubes. Collaborator samples were shipped for TCRbeta analysis as frozen whole blood, isolated PBMCs, or DNA extracted from either sample type. The material sequenced was peripheral blood. Here the chain combines TRBV4-2 and TRBJ1-3, with an unclear D gene assignment. This clonotype was sampled from a woman aged 40 to 49 who had recovered from COVID-19. The nucleotide sequence reads TGTGCCAGCAGCCAAGTTGTCGGGATGGGCTCTGGAAACACCATATATTTT. This gives the protein CASSQVVGMGSGNTIYF.